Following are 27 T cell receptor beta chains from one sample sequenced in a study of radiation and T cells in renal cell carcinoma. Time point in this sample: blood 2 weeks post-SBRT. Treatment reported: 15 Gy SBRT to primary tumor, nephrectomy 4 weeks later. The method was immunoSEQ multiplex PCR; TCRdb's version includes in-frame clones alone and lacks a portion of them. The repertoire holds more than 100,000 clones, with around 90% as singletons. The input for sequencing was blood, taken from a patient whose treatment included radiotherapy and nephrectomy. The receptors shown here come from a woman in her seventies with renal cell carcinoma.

For the CDR3, the DNA is TGCGCCAGCAGCCATCTGGGCGGGGTTAGCACAGATACGCAGTATTTT. It translates to CASSHLGGVSTDTQYF. The rearrangement uses TRBV4-1 and TRBJ2-3; tentatively, D is TRBD2 (6 bases). V was clipped by 3 bases and J by 0 bases, with 13 bases between them. Looked up from germline, CDR1 is MGHRA and CDR2 is YSYEKL. The CDR3 totals 16 residues.

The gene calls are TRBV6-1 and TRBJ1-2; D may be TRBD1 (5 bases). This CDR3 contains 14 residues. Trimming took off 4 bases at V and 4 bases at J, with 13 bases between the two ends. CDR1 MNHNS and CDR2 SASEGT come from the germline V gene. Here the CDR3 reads CASSAGPGTYGYTF. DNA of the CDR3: TGTGCCAGCAGTGCGGGCCCAGGGACCTATGGCTACACCTTC.

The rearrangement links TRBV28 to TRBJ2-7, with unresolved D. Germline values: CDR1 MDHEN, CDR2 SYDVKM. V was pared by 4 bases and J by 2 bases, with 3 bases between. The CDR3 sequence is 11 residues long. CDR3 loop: CASSSTYEQYF. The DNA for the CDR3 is TGTGCCAGCAGTTCCACCTACGAGCAGTACTTC.

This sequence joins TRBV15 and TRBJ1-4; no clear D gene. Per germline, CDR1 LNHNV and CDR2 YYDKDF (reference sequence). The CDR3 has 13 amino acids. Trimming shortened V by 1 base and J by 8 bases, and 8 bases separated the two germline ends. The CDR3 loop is CATSRAKDEKLFF. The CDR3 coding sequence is TGTGCCACCAGCAGAGCCAAGGACGAAAAACTGTTTTTT.

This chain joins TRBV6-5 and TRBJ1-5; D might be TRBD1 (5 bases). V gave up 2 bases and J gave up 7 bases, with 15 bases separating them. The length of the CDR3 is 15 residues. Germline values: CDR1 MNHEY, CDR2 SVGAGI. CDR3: CASSYGRGFRQPQHF. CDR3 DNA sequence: TGTGCCAGCAGTTACGGTCGGGGGTTTCGGCAGCCCCAGCATTTT.

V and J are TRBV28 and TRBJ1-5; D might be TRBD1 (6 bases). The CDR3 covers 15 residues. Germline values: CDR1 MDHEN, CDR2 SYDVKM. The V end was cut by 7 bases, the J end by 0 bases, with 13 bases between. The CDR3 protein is CASTGTRNSNQPQHF. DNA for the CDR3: TGTGCCAGCACCGGGACAAGAAATAGCAATCAGCCCCAGCATTTT.

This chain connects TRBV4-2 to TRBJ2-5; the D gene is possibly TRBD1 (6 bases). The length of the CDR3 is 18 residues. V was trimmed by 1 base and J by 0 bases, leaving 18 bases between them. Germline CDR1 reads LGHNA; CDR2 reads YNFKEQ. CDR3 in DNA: TGTGCCAGCAGCCAAGTAAGAGTAAGGACAGACCACCAAGAGACCCAGTACTTC. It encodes CASSQVRVRTDHQETQYF.

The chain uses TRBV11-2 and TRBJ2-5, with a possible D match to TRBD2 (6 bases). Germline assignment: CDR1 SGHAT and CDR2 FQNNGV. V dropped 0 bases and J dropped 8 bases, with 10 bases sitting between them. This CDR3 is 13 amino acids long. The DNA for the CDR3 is TGTGCCAGCAGCTTAGACAGGGAGGTTACCCAGTACTTC. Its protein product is CASSLDREVTQYF.

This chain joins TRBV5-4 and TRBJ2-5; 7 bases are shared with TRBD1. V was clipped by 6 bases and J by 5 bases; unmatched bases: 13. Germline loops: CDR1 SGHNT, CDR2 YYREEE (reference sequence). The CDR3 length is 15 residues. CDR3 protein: CASNVVGQSTETQYF. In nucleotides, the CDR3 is TGTGCCAGCAACGTTGTGGGACAGTCGACGGAGACCCAGTACTTC.

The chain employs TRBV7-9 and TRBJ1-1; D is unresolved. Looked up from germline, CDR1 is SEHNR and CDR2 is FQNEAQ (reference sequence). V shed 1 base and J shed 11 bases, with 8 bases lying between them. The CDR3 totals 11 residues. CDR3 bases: TGTGCCAGCAGCTTAGGTATTTTGGCTTTCTTT. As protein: CASSLGILAFF.

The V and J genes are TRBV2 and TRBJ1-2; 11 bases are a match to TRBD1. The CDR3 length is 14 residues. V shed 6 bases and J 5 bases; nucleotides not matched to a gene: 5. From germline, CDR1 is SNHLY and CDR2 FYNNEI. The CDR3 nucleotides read TGTGCCAGCAGAGGGACAGGGGGACCTTATGGCTACACCTTC. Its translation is CASRGTGGPYGYTF.

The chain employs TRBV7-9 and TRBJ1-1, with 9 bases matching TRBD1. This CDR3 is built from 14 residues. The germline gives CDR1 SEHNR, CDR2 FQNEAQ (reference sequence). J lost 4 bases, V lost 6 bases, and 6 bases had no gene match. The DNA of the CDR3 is TGTGCCAGCAGTTTCGGGACAGGGTTCACTGAAGCTTTCTTT. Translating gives CASSFGTGFTEAFF.

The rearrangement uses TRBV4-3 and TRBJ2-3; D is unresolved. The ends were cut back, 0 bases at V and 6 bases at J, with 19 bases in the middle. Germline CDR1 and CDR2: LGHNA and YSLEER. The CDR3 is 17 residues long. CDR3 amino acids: CASSQDRSFAPRDTQYF. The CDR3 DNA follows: TGCGCCAGCAGCCAAGATAGGAGCTTTGCCCCTAGGGATACGCAGTATTTT.

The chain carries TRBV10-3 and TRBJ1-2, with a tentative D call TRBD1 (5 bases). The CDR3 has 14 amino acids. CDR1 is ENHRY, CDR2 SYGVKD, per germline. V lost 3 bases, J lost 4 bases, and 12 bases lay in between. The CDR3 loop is CAISDAREGYGYTF. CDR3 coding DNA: TGTGCCATCAGTGACGCCAGGGAGGGCTATGGCTACACCTTC.

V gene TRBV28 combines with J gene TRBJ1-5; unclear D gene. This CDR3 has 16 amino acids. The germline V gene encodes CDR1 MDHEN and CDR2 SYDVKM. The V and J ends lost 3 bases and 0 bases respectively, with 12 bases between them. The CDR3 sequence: CASSLGTSLSNQPQHF. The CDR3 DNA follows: TGTGCCAGCAGTTTGGGTACGAGCCTTAGCAATCAGCCCCAGCATTTT. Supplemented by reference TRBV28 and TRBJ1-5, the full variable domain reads DVKVTQSSRYLVKRTGEKVFLECVQDMDHENMFWYRQDPGLGLRLIYFSYDVKMKEKGDIPEGYSVSREKKERFSLILESASTNQTSMYLCASSLGTSLSNQPQHFGDGTRLSIL.

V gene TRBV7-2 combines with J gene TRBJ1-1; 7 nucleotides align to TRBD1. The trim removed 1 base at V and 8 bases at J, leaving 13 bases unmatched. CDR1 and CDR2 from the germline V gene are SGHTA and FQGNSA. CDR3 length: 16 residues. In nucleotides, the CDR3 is TGTGCCAGCAGCTTAGGGGTCAGGGGGAAAGATGCAGAAGCTTTCTTT. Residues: CASSLGVRGKDAEAFF.

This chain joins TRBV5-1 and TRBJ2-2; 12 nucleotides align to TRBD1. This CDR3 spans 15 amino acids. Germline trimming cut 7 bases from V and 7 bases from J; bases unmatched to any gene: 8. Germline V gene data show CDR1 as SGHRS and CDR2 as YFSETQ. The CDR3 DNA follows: TGCGCCAGCCACGGGACAGGGGGCCTCGGCGGGGAGCTGTTTTTT. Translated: CASHGTGGLGGELFF.

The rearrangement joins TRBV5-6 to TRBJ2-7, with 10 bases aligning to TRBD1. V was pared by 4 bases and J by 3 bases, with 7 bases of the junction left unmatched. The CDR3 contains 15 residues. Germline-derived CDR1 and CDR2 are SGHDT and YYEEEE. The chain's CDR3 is CASSIGTGVLYEQYF. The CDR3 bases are TGTGCCAGCAGCATTGGGACAGGGGTTCTCTACGAGCAGTACTTC.

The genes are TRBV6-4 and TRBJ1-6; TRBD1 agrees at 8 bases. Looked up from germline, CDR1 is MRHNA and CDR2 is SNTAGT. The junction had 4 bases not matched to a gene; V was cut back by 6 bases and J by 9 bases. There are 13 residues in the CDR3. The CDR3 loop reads CASSGTGGSPLHF. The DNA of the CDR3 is TGTGCCAGCAGCGGGACAGGAGGTTCACCCCTCCACTTT.

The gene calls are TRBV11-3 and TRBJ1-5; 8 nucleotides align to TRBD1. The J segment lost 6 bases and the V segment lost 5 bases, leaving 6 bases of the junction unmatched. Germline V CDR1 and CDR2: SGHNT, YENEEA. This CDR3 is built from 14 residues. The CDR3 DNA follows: TGTGCCAGCAGCCTACTGGACAGGGCTCAGCCCCAGCATTTT. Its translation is CASSLLDRAQPQHF.

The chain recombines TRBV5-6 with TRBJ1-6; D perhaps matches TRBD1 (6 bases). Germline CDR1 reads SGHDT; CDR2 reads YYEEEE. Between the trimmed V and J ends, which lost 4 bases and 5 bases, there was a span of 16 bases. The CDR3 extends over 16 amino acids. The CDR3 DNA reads TGTGCCAGCAGCCCTCCTCCGGGGGCCAATAATTCACCCCTCCACTTT. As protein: CASSPPPGANNSPLHF.

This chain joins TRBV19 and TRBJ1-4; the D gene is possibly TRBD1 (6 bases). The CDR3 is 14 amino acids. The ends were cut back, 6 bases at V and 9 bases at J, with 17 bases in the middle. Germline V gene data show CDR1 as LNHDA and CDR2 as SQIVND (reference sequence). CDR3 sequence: CASRDQGSSKKLFF. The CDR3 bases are TGTGCCAGTAGAGACCAGGGGTCATCCAAAAAACTGTTTTTT.

Here the CDR3 reads CASRGGQANNEQFF. DNA of the CDR3: TGTGCCAGCAGGGGTGGACAGGCCAACAATGAGCAGTTCTTC. This rearrangement joins TRBV2 to TRBJ2-1; 7 bases map to TRBD1. Germline V lookup: CDR1 SNHLY, CDR2 FYNNEI. The CDR3 consists of 14 residues. The V and J ends lost 6 bases and 5 bases, in that order; junction bases with no gene match: 7.

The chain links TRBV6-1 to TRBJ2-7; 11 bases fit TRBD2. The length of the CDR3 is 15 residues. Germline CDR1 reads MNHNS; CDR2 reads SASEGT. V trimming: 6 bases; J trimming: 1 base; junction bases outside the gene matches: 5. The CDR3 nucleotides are TGTGCCAGCAGGGAGGGACTAGCGGTATCCTACGAGCAGTACTTC. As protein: CASREGLAVSYEQYF.

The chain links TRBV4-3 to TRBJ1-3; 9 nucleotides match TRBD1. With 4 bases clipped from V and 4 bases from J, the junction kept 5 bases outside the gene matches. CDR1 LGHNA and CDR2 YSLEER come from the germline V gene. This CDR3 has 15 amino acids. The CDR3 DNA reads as TGCGCCAGCAGCCGAGGGACAGGGAACGGAAACACCATATATTTT. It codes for CASSRGTGNGNTIYF.

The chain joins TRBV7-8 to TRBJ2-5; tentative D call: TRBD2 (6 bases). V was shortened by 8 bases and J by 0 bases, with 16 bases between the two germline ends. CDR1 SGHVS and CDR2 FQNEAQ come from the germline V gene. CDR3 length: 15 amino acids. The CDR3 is CASGRRLEYQETQYF. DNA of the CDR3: TGTGCCAGCGGGCGCCGACTAGAGTACCAAGAGACCCAGTACTTC.

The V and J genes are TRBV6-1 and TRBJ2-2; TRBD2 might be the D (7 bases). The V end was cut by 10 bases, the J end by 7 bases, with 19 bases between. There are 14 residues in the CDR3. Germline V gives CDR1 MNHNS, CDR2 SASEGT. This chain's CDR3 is CAITLRGANGELFF. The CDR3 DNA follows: TGTGCCATCACTCTACGGGGGGCAAACGGGGAGCTGTTTTTT.